This TCR beta chain was identified in a study of blood T cells in healthy people across ages. The study's findings and limits: Possibly confounding the expanded clonotype changes was the fact that donor CMV status was unknown. Roughly linearly, TCR beta diversity per million T cells fell as age increased.

The second PCR ran roughly 6 to 12 cycles with a sample-barcoded 5' primer and J-beta primers. MiXCR was run by TCRdb on the 5' RACE reads, yielding one entry per CDR3 protein. The table shows roughly 1,500,000 distinct CDR3 sequences, with approximately 42% occurring only once. Comment on this clonotype: Its antigen is not identified.

Germline CDR1 is SGHNT and CDR2 is YENEEA. V shed 5 bases and J 11 bases; nucleotides not matched to a gene: 10. The CDR3 is 14 residues long. The draw of peripheral blood yielded roughly 10 milliliters from each donor. They isolated at least 6 million PBMCs from each sample. This rearrangement joins TRBV11-3 to TRBJ2-5; 11 bases are shared with TRBD2. The clonotype was recovered from a woman under 30 in good health. Sequencing was done on a sample of blood. This chain's CDR3 is CASSPGLAAQEQYF. The CDR3, as DNA: TGTGCCAGCAGCCCGGGACTAGCGGCCCAAGAGCAGTACTTC.